Shown below are 25 T cell receptor beta chains from a single sample sequenced in a study of blood T cell repertoires in COVID-19 (dated by TCRdb to the early 2020s). Libraries came from the immunoSEQ multiplex PCR assay. Here the immuneACCESS table is served through TCRdb, limited to in-frame sequences with V and J called. Missing clones are a known gap in these copies; in checked studies unresolved V genes cover under half, and the rest lacks a known reason. Across this sample there are some 130,000 clones, with roughly 89% seen only once. The ten biggest clones cover approximately 4.3% of the sample. Sequenced sample: peripheral blood. The receptors were sampled from a man in his 60s with COVID-19, enrolled during active disease.

This chain connects TRBV7-2 to TRBJ1-4, with D possibly matching TRBD1 (5 bases). CDR3 length: 14 amino acids. Germline-derived CDR1 and CDR2 are SGHTA and FQGNSA. Trimming removed 5 bases from V and 1 base from J, with 8 bases in between. The CDR3 coding sequence is TGTGCCAGCAGCGGGGGGAAAACTAATGAAAAACTGTTTTTT. Its translation: CASSGGKTNEKLFF.

The rearrangement joins TRBV5-4 to TRBJ1-3; 7 nucleotides agree with TRBD1. Germline CDR1 is SGHNT and CDR2 is YYREEE (reference sequence). The V and J ends lost 0 bases and 0 bases, in that order; junction bases with no gene match: 3. The length of the CDR3 is 16 residues. CDR3 residues: CASSLGTGFSGNTIYF. The CDR3 DNA reads as TGTGCCAGCAGCTTGGGGACAGGATTCTCTGGAAACACCATATATTTT.

The J gene is TRBJ2-7, the V gene TRBV28; perhaps TRBD2 as D (7 bases). Trimming took 6 bases from V and 4 from J, leaving 13 bases between them. The CDR3 is 13 residues long. From germline, CDR1 is MDHEN and CDR2 SYDVKM. CDR3 loop: CASRLQGGYEQYF. Here the CDR3 DNA reads TGTGCCAGCAGGCTACAGGGAGGGTACGAGCAGTACTTC.

The CDR3 loop reads CASSQGQGAWETQYF. The CDR3 DNA sequence: TGTGCCAGCAGCCAAGGTCAGGGGGCGTGGGAGACCCAGTACTTC. The gene calls are TRBV3-1 (or the pseudogene TRBV3-2) and TRBJ2-5; 8 bases align to TRBD1. The V segment lost 1 base and the J segment 5 bases; nucleotides outside the gene matches: 6. Per the germline V gene, CDR1 is LGHDT and CDR2 is YNNKEL (reference sequence). The CDR3 has 15 residues.

This chain uses TRBV5-1 with TRBJ1-1; TRBD1 aligns across 8 bases. The junction had 6 bases not matched to a gene; V was cut back by 1 base and J by 4 bases. This CDR3 has 15 amino acids. In germline, CDR1 is SGHRS, CDR2 YFSETQ. This chain's CDR3 is CASSLWTGSGTEAFF. CDR3 in DNA: TGCGCCAGCAGCTTGTGGACAGGGAGCGGCACTGAAGCTTTCTTT.

The chain combines TRBV2 with TRBJ1-2; 9 nucleotides align to TRBD1. This CDR3 is built from 14 residues. With V trimmed by 5 bases and J by 4 bases, 5 bases remained unmatched. CDR1 SNHLY and CDR2 FYNNEI come from the germline V gene. As DNA, the CDR3 is TGTGCCAGCAGTCCGGGACAGGGAGGCTATGGCTACACCTTC. Translating it yields CASSPGQGGYGYTF.

This chain uses TRBV4-3 with TRBJ2-3; 9 positions agree with TRBD1. The CDR3 runs 17 residues. Germline trimming cut 1 base from V and 3 bases from J; bases unmatched to any gene: 8. CDR1 is LGHNA, CDR2 YSLEER, per germline. CDR3 in DNA: TGCGCCAGCAGCCAAGGGGAATTGACAGGGGGAACAGATACGCAGTATTTT. This sequence encodes CASSQGELTGGTDTQYF.

The rearrangement joins TRBV12-5 to TRBJ1-1; the match to TRBD1 covers 8 bases. Unmatched junction bases numbered 11, after V lost 5 bases and J lost 3 bases. Germline V gives CDR1 LGHNT, CDR2 FRNRAP. This CDR3 spans 16 amino acids. CDR3 in DNA: TGTGCTAGTGGTCGACTCGGACAGGGCGGCTACACTGAAGCTTTCTTT. It specifies CASGRLGQGGYTEAFF.

The rearrangement links TRBV12-5 to TRBJ2-1; TRBD1 agrees at 7 bases. Germline CDR1 and CDR2: LGHNT and FRNRAP. CDR3 length: 15 residues. Trimming took 8 bases from V and 6 from J; bases not matched to a gene: 13. The CDR3 DNA is TGTGCTAGTCACCCTACAGGGGCGATTCCCAATGAGCAGTTCTTC. Its protein is CASHPTGAIPNEQFF.

The CDR3 here is CASSTSSDRFKGGYTF. The CDR3 DNA sequence: TGTGCCAGTAGTACCTCCTCGGACAGGTTCAAGGGTGGCTACACCTTC. The gene calls are TRBV19 and TRBJ1-2; TRBD1 matches at 7 bases. Germline values: CDR1 LNHDA, CDR2 SQIVND (reference sequence). The CDR3 runs 16 residues. V gave up 4 bases and J gave up 7 bases; unmatched junction bases: 15.

The V call is TRBV11-2, the J call TRBJ1-1, with 7 bases lining up with TRBD1. The CDR3 is 14 amino acids. Germline loops: CDR1 SGHAT, CDR2 FQNNGV. V was pared by 5 bases and J by 4 bases, with 7 bases of the junction left unmatched. CDR3 protein: CASSPSRGRTEAFF. The CDR3 bases are TGTGCCAGCAGCCCCAGTAGGGGGCGCACTGAAGCTTTCTTT.

The V and J genes are TRBV19 and TRBJ1-5, with 9 bases aligning to TRBD1. Germline trimming cut 6 bases from V and 6 bases from J; bases unmatched to any gene: 9. The length of the CDR3 is 15 residues. Germline V gene lookup returns CDR1 LNHDA and CDR2 SQIVND (reference sequence). CDR3 protein: CASREGQGGSQPQHF. The CDR3, as DNA: TGTGCCAGTAGGGAGGGACAGGGAGGTTCTCAGCCCCAGCATTTT.

This chain joins TRBV7-9 and TRBJ2-3; a weak D match, TRBD1 (6 bases). The CDR3 spans 14 residues. V dropped 3 bases and J dropped 6 bases, with 13 bases sitting between them. CDR1 is SEHNR, CDR2 FQNEAQ, per germline (reference sequence). CDR3 coding DNA: TGTGCCAGCAGCTTTTCACAGGGCGGTGATACGCAGTATTTT. Its translation: CASSFSQGGDTQYF.

The chain carries TRBV18 and TRBJ2-7; D unresolved. V was cut by 0 bases and J by 6 bases, with 15 bases left in between. The germline gives CDR1 KGHSH, CDR2 LQKENI. This CDR3 is built from 15 residues. The CDR3: CASSPPRNIPGEQYF. CDR3 bases: TGTGCCAGCTCACCACCGCGGAACATCCCGGGCGAGCAGTACTTC. The full variable domain, its missing parts supplied by reference TRBV18 and TRBJ2-7, is NAGVMQNPRHLVRRRGQEARLRCSPMKGHSHVYWYRQLPEEGLKFMVYLQKENIIDESGMPKERFSAEFPKEGPSILRIQQVVRGDSAAYFCASSPPRNIPGEQYFGPGTRLTVT.

The chain combines TRBV7-9 with TRBJ1-2, with no clear D. The V gene lost 5 bases and the J gene lost 4 bases, with 14 bases spanning the gap. The CDR3 sequence is 14 residues long. Germline CDR1 and CDR2: SEHNR and FQNEAQ (reference sequence). Here the CDR3 DNA reads TGTGCCAGCAGCGACCGTCCGGACTCCTATGGCTACACCTTC. It specifies CASSDRPDSYGYTF.

This chain joins TRBV5-1 and TRBJ1-6, with 8 nucleotides matching TRBD1. Germline CDR1 SGHRS, CDR2 YFSETQ. This CDR3 is 15 amino acids long. V shed 3 bases and J 10 bases; nucleotides not matched to a gene: 9. In DNA form, the CDR3 reads TGCGCCAGCAGCTGGGGACAGGCCTCAGGGTCACCCCTCCACTTT. Its translation is CASSWGQASGSPLHF. The full variable domain, with the rest looked up from reference TRBV5-1 and TRBJ1-6, is KAGVTQTPRYLIKTRGQQVTLSCSPISGHRSVSWYQQTPGQGLQFLFEYFSETQRNKGNFPGRFSGRQFSNSRSEMNVSTLELGDSALYLCASSWGQASGSPLHFGNGTRLTVT.

The J gene is TRBJ2-7, the V gene TRBV29-1; D uncertain. Germline V gene sequence: CDR1 SQVTM, CDR2 ANQGSEA. Trimming removed 0 bases from V and 3 bases from J, with 9 bases in between. The CDR3 is 13 residues long. The CDR3 nucleotides read TGCAGCGTTGAAGACTCCGGTAACTACGAGCAGTACTTC. Translation: CSVEDSGNYEQYF.

The gene calls are TRBV2 and TRBJ1-1; weak D call: TRBD1 (5 bases). Per the germline V gene, CDR1 is SNHLY and CDR2 is FYNNEI. The V and J ends lost 6 bases and 2 bases respectively, with 13 bases between them. The CDR3 is made up of 14 amino acids. As DNA, the CDR3 is TGTGCCAGCAGGGGTTCCAGGGTTAACACTGAAGCTTTCTTT. This encodes CASRGSRVNTEAFF.

This clone appeared a single time. The DNA for the CDR3 is TGTGCCAGCAGCCCTGAACCCGGGGTCGAAGACACTGAAGCTTTCTTT. Translated: CASSPEPGVEDTEAFF. The chain is built from TRBV4-2 and TRBJ1-1; D not certain. CDR1 and CDR2 (germline): LGHNA, YNFKEQ. The CDR3 extends over 16 amino acids. Trimming took off 4 bases at V and 3 bases at J, with 18 bases between the two ends.

The chain is built from TRBV5-1 and TRBJ1-6, with 7 bases fitting TRBD1. CDR3 size: 16 residues. Germline loops: CDR1 SGHRS, CDR2 YFSETQ. Germline trimming cut 2 bases from V and 8 bases from J; bases unmatched to any gene: 10. The CDR3 loop reads CASSLLDRTRDSPLHF. DNA for the CDR3: TGCGCCAGCAGCTTATTGGACAGGACGAGGGATTCACCCCTCCACTTT.

The chain links TRBV5-1 to TRBJ2-7; weak D call: TRBD2 (5 bases). Looked up from germline, CDR1 is SGHRS and CDR2 is YFSETQ. Trimming pared 4 bases from V and 12 bases from J, leaving 17 bases between. This CDR3 has 12 amino acids. This CDR3 is CASSLTSFPLYF. The CDR3 coding sequence is TGCGCCAGCAGCCTAACTAGTTTCCCGCTGTACTTC.

The V gene is TRBV10-2, the J gene TRBJ1-1, with D possibly matching TRBD1 (6 bases). V was trimmed by 6 bases and J by 3 bases, leaving 17 bases between them. CDR3 length equals 15 residues. Germline assignment: CDR1 WSHSY and CDR2 SAAADI. CDR3 sequence (DNA): TGCGCCAGCAGCTACAGGGAGCTTGGGGACACTGAAGCTTTCTTT. Protein: CASSYRELGDTEAFF.

The gene calls are TRBV12-5 and TRBJ1-5; 7 bases map to TRBD1. This CDR3 has 14 residues. From germline, CDR1 is LGHNT and CDR2 FRNRAP. After removal of 6 bases from V and 0 bases from J, the junction contained 2 bases not matched to a gene. The chain's CDR3 is CASGRDSSNQPQHF. The DNA of the CDR3 is TGTGCTAGTGGCAGGGACAGTAGCAATCAGCCCCAGCATTTT.

J is TRBJ2-2 and V is TRBV28, with a tentative D call TRBD1 (7 bases). Germline V gives CDR1 MDHEN, CDR2 SYDVKM. The CDR3 is 13 residues long. Trimming stripped 10 bases from V and 3 bases from J, with 12 bases between. CDR3 sequence reads: CATTGDYTGELFF. The CDR3 bases are TGTGCCACCACAGGGGACTACACCGGGGAGCTGTTTTTT.

The CDR3 coding sequence is TGTGCCAGCAGCCAAGATGTGTGGGCGCAAGATGAAAAACTGTTTTTT. Residues: CASSQDVWAQDEKLFF. This rearrangement joins TRBV14 to TRBJ1-4, with unresolved D. This CDR3 is 16 amino acids long. Germline V CDR1 and CDR2: SGHDN, FVKESK. V was clipped by 0 bases and J by 6 bases, with 14 bases between them. The full variable domain, its missing parts supplied by reference TRBV14 and TRBJ1-4, is EAGVTQFPSHSVIEKGQTVTLRCDPISGHDNLYWYRRVMGKEIKFLLHFVKESKQDESGMPNNRFLAERTGGTYSTLKVQPAELEDSGVYFCASSQDVWAQDEKLFFGSGTQLSVL.